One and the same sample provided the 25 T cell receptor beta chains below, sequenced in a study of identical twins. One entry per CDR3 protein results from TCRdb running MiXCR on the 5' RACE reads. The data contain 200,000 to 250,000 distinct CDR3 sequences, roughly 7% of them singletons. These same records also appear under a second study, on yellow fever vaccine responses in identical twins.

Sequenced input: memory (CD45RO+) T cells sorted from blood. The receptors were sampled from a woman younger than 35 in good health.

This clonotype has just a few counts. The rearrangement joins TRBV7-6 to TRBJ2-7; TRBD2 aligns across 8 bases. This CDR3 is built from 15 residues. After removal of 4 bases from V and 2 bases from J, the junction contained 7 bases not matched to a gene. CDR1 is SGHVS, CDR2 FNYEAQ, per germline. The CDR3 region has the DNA TGTGCCAGCAGCTCCCAGGGACTAGACACCTACGAGCAGTACTTC. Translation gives CASSSQGLDTYEQYF.

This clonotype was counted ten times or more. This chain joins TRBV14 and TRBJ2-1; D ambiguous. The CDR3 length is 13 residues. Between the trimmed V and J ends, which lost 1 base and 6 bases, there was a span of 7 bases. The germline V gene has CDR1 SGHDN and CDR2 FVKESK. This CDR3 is CASSQVRANEQFF. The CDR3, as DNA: TGTGCCAGCAGCCAAGTTCGGGCCAATGAGCAGTTCTTC.

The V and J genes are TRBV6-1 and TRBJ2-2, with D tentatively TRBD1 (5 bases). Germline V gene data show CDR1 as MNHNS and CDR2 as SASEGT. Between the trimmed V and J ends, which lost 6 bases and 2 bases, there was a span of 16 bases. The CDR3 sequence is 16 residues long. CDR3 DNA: TGTGCCAGCAGACATGGGCAGGGTATTAACACCGGGGAGCTGTTTTTT. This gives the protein CASRHGQGINTGELFF.

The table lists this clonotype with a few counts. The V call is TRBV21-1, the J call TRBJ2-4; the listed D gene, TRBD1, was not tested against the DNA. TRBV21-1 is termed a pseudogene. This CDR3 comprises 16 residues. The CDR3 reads CASSHPGQGAKNIQYF. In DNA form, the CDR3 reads TGTGCCAGCAGTCACCCGGGACAGGGGGCCAAAAACATTCAGTACTTC.

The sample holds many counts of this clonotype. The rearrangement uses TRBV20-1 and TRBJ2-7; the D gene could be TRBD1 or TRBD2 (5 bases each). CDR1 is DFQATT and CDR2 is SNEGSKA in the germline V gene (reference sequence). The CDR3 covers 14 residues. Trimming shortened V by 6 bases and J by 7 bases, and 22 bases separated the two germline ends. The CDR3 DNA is TGCAGTGCGAGGGACCACGGAACTTTACGGGAGCAGTACTTC. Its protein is CSARDHGTLREQYF.

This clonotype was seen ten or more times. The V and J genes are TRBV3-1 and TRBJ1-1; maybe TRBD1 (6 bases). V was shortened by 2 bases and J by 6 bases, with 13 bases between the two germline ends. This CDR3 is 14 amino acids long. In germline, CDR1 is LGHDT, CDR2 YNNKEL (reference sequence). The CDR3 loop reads CASSQPGAFSEAFF. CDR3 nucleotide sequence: TGTGCCAGCAGCCAACCAGGGGCTTTCTCTGAAGCTTTCTTT.

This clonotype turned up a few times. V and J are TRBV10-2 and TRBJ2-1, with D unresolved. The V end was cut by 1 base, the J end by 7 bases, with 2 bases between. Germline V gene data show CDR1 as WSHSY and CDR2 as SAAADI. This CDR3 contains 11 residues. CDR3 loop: CASSELNEQFF. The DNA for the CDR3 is TGCGCCAGCAGTGAGTTGAATGAGCAGTTCTTC.

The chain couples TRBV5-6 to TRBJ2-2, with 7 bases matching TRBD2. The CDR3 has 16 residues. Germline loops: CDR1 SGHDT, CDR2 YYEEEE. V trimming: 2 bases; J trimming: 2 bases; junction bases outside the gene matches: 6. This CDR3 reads CASSFRLALNTGELFF. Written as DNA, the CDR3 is TGTGCCAGCAGCTTCCGACTAGCTTTAAACACCGGGGAGCTGTTTTTT.

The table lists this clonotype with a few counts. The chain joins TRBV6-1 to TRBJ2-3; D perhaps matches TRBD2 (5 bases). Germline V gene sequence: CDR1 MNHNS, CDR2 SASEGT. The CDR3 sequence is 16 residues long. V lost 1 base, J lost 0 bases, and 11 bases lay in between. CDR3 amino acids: CASSEGGRGSTDTQYF. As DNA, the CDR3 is TGTGCCAGCAGTGAAGGGGGTAGAGGGAGCACAGATACGCAGTATTTT.

The CDR3 DNA is TGCAGTGCTAGGGGACAGGGCTACGAGCAGTACGTC. It translates to CSARGQGYEQYV. The chain carries TRBV20-1 and TRBJ2-7, with 9 bases lining up with TRBD1. Germline V gene data show CDR1 as DFQATT and CDR2 as SNEGSKA (reference sequence). V lost 3 bases and J lost 3; bases outside the gene matches: 0. The CDR3 is made up of 12 amino acids.

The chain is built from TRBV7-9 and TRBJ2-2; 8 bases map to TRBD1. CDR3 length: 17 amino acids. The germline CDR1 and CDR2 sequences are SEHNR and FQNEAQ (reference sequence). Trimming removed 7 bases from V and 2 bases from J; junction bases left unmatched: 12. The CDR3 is CASTPTRTGLNTGELFF. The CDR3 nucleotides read TGTGCCAGCACCCCAACACGGACAGGGCTTAACACCGGGGAGCTGTTTTTT.

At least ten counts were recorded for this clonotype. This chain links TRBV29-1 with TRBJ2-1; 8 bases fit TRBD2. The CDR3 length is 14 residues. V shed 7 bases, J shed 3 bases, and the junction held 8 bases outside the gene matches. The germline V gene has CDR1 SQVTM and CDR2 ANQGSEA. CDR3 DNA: TGCAGCGCCTCTCTAGCGGGCAGCTACAATGAGCAGTTCTTC. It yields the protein CSASLAGSYNEQFF.

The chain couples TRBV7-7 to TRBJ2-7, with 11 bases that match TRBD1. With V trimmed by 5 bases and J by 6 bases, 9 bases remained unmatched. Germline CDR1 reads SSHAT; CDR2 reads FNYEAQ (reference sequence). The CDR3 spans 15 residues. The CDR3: CASSPDRGPTAEQYF. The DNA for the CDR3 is TGTGCCAGCAGCCCGGACAGGGGGCCAACGGCCGAGCAGTACTTC.

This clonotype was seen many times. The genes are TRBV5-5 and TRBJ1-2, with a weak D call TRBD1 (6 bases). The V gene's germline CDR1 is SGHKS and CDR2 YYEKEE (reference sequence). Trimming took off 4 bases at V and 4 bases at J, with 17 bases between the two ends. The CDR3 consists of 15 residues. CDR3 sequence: CASSLTGTGGYGYTF. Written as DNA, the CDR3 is TGTGCCAGCAGCCTAACAGGGACGGGTGGCTATGGCTACACCTTC.

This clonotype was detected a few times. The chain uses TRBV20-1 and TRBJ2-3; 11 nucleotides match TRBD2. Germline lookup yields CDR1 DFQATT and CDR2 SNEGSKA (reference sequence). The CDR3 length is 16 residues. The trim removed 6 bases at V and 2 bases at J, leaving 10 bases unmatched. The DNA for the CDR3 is TGCAGTGCGACAAGTTCTAGCGGGGGGTCCACAGATACGCAGTATTTT. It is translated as CSATSSSGGSTDTQYF.

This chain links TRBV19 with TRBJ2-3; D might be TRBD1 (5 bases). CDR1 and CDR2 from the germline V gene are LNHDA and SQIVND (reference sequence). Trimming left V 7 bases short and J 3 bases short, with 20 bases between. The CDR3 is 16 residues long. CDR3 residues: CASTQGGVRGTDTQYF. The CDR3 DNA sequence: TGTGCCAGTACCCAAGGCGGTGTTAGGGGAACAGATACGCAGTATTTT.

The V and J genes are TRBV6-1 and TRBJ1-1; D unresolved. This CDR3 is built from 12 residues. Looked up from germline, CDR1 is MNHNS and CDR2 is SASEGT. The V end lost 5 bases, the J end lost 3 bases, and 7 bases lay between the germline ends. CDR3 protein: CASSHPYTEAFF. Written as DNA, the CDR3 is TGTGCCAGCAGTCACCCCTACACTGAAGCTTTCTTT.

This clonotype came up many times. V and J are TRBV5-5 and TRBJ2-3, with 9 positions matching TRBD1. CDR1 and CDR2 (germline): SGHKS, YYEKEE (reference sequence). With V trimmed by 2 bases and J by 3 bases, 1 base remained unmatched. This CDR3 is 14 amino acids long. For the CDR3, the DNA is TGTGCCAGCAGCTTCGGACAGGGGACAGATACGCAGTATTTT. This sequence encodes CASSFGQGTDTQYF.

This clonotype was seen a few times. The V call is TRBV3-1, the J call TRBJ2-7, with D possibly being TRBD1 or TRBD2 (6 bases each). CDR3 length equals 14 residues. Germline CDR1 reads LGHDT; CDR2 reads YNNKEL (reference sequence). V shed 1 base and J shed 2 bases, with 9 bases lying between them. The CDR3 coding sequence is TGTGCCAGCAGCCAAGCCGGGGGCGCCTACGAGCAGTACTTC. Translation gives CASSQAGGAYEQYF.

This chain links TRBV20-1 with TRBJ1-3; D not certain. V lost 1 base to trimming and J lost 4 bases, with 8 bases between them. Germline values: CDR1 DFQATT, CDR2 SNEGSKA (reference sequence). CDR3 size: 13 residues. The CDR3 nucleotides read TGCAGTGCTAGAGGGGGATCCGGAAACACCATATATTTT. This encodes CSARGGSGNTIYF.

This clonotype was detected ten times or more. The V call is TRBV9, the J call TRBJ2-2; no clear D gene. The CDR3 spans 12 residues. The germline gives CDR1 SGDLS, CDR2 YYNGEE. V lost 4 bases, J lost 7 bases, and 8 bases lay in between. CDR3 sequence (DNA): TGTGCCAGCAGCCCCCCAAGCGGGGAGCTGTTTTTT. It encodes CASSPPSGELFF.

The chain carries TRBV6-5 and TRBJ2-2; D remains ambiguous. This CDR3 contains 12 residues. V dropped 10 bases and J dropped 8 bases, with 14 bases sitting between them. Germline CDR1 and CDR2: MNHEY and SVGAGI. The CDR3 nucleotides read TGTGCCACAGGCTTCCTTACGGGGGAGCTGTTTTTT. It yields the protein CATGFLTGELFF.

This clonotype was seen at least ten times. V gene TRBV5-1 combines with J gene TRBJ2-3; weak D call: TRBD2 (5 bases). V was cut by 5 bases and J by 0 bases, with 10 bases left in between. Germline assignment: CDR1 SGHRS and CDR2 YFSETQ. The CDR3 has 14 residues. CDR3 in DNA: TGCGCCAGCAGGAGGGCTACTAGCACAGATACGCAGTATTTT. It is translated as CASRRATSTDTQYF.

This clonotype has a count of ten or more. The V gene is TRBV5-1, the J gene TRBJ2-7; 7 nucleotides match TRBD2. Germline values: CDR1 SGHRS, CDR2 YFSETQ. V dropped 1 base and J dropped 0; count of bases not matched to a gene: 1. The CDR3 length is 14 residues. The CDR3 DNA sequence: TGCGCCAGCAGCTTGTCGGGAGGCTCCTACGAGCAGTACTTC. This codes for CASSLSGGSYEQYF.

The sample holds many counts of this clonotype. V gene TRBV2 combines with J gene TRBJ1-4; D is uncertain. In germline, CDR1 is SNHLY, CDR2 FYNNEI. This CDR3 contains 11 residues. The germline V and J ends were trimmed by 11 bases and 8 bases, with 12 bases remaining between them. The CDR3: CARLRGEKLFF. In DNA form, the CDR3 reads TGTGCCCGTCTGCGTGGGGAAAAACTGTTTTTT.